The 5 T cell receptor beta chains listed next were all sequenced from one sample in a study of T cell responses to AZD1222 COVID-19 vaccine. Libraries were prepared by immunoSEQ multiplex PCR; TCRdb keeps only in-frame clonotypes and omits some of them. The top ten clones hold around 5% of a sample with about 140,000 clones, about 90% of them seen once. The specimen comprised peripheral blood, sampled on day 0 of AZD1222 vaccination. The receptors stem from an adult in good health.

The chain couples TRBV7-3 to TRBJ1-6, with D tentatively TRBD1 (6 bases). CDR1 and CDR2 (germline): SGHTA, FQGTGA. This CDR3 is built from 13 residues. V was clipped by 10 bases and J by 9 bases, with 16 bases between them. DNA for the CDR3: TGTGCCACCGCTTACAGGGTGCGTTCACCCCTCCACTTT. Translating it yields CATAYRVRSPLHF. The variable domain in full, completed from reference TRBV7-3 and TRBJ1-6, reads GAGVSQTPSNKVTEKGKYVELRCDPISGHTALYWYRQSLGQGPEFLIYFQGTGAADDSGLPNDRFFAVRPEGSVSTLKIQRTERGDSAVYLCATAYRVRSPLHFGNGTRLTVT.

The chain employs TRBV7-2 and TRBJ2-7, with 7 nucleotides matching TRBD1. Germline V gene sequence: CDR1 SGHTA, CDR2 FQGNSA. Losses at the gene ends were 4 bases for V and 6 bases for J; bases not matched to a gene: 6. This CDR3 is 13 amino acids long. CDR3 region: CASSSTGSGEQYF. The CDR3 nucleotides read TGTGCCAGCAGCTCGACAGGGTCGGGCGAGCAGTACTTC.

The chain employs TRBV7-2 and TRBJ2-1; no reliable D call. CDR1 and CDR2 from the germline V gene are SGHTA and FQGNSA. This CDR3 has 15 amino acids. Trimming cost V 0 bases and J 3 bases, with 9 bases left between them. DNA of the CDR3: TGTGCCAGCAGCTTAGCGCGATTTAGCTACAATGAGCAGTTCTTC. This encodes CASSLARFSYNEQFF.

V and J are TRBV15 and TRBJ2-7, with 8 nucleotides matching TRBD2. CDR3 size: 14 residues. The germline gives CDR1 LNHNV, CDR2 YYDKDF (reference sequence). V dropped 3 bases and J dropped 2; count of bases not matched to a gene: 3. The CDR3 bases are TGTGCCACCAGCAGCGAAGCGGGGGCCTACGAGCAGTACTTC. This translates into CATSSEAGAYEQYF.

For the CDR3, the DNA is TGTGCCAGCAGCTTGCCACAGCTCCCAGATACGCAGTATTTT. Encoded protein: CASSLPQLPDTQYF. The chain recombines TRBV5-4 with TRBJ2-3, with unresolved D. V lost 1 base, J lost 4 bases, and 10 bases lay in between. This CDR3 has 14 amino acids. Germline assignment: CDR1 SGHNT and CDR2 YYREEE (reference sequence).